Listed here are 29 T cell receptor beta chains from one sample, sequenced in a study of T cells in Graves' hyperthyroidism and ophthalmopathy. Authors of the study amplified TCR beta CDR3 regions from RNA transcripts. An initial round of RT-PCR targeting the TCR CDR3 relied on the HTBI primer set. TCRdb reanalysed the multiplex PCR reads using MiXCR and keeps one entry per CDR3 protein. The sample has approximately 400,000 distinct CDR3 sequences, roughly 25% seen once. Sequenced input: blood. The receptors originated from a man aged 45-65 years with Graves' hyperthyroidism.

On this clonotype: Since no conserved phenylalanine or tryptophan closes the CDR3, a read error is the likely cause. This chain connects TRBV24-1 to TRBJ1-2; D call uncertain. CDR3 size: 14 residues. Trimming took 1 base from V and 1 from J, leaving 6 bases between them. Germline V gene data show CDR1 as KGHDR and CDR2 as SFDVKD. The CDR3 sequence: CATSDFTYNYGYTL. Written as DNA, the CDR3 is TGTGCCACCAGTGATTTCACATATAACTATGGCTACACCCTC.

This clonotype was detected a few times. The chain joins TRBV6-1 to TRBJ2-1, with D perhaps TRBD1 or TRBD2 (6 bases each). The CDR3 runs 12 residues. V was clipped by 7 bases and J by 7 bases, with 11 bases between them. Germline-derived CDR1 and CDR2 are MNHNS and SASEGT. The CDR3 DNA is TGTGCCAGCACGGGGGCGAGGAATGAGCAGTTCTTC. Translating it yields CASTGARNEQFF.

The chain joins TRBV12-3 or TRBV12-4 to TRBJ2-3; the match to TRBD2 covers 8 bases. The V gene end was trimmed by 4 bases and the J gene end by 6 bases; junction bases not matched to a gene: 9. CDR3 size: 15 residues. The CDR3 protein is CASSSPLTGGDTQYF. As DNA, the CDR3 is TGTGCCAGCAGTTCCCCGCTAACGGGGGGGGATACGCAGTATTTT.

The chain uses TRBV28 and TRBJ2-7; 7 nucleotides match TRBD2. Germline CDR1 and CDR2: MDHEN and SYDVKM. The CDR3 runs to 12 residues. Unmatched junction bases numbered 6, after V lost 6 bases and J lost 7 bases. CDR3 sequence (DNA): TGTGCCAGCAGCTCTGGACTAGTTGAGCAGTACTTC. This gives the protein CASSSGLVEQYF.

This clonotype appeared many times. This rearrangement joins TRBV20-1 to TRBJ2-7, with D unclear. In germline, CDR1 is DFQATT, CDR2 SNEGSKA (reference sequence). The CDR3 runs 14 residues. Trimming removed 3 bases at V and 0 bases at J, with 12 bases between. The CDR3: CSARAPYPSYEQYF. The CDR3 DNA reads as TGCAGTGCTAGGGCACCCTACCCCTCCTACGAGCAGTACTTC.

This clonotype has more than one count but fewer than ten. The chain employs TRBV20-1 and TRBJ2-3, with D hard to call. CDR3 length: 13 residues. The germline V gene has CDR1 DFQATT and CDR2 SNEGSKA (reference sequence). Trimming removed 7 bases from V and 4 bases from J, with 15 bases in between. CDR3 sequence: CSVWASRADTQYF. Written as DNA, the CDR3 is TGCAGTGTGTGGGCGAGTAGGGCAGATACGCAGTATTTT.

This clonotype was detected only a few times. The chain links TRBV6-1 to TRBJ1-5; D remains ambiguous. The CDR3 extends over 16 amino acids. Per the germline V gene, CDR1 is MNHNS and CDR2 is SASEGT. V lost 6 bases to trimming and J lost 2 bases, with 17 bases between them. CDR3 amino acids: CASSRGRLWGNQPQHF. CDR3 sequence (DNA): TGTGCCAGCAGCCGAGGACGCTTGTGGGGCAATCAGCCCCAGCATTTT.

V usage is TRBV28 and J usage is TRBJ1-2; D is possibly TRBD1 (5 bases). CDR3 size: 14 residues. V lost 6 bases and J 6 bases, leaving 17 bases between the germline ends. Per the germline V gene, CDR1 is MDHEN and CDR2 is SYDVKM. In DNA, the CDR3 is TGTGCCAGCAGCCCATTGGGGGTGGCTAATGGCTACACCTTC. Amino acid sequence: CASSPLGVANGYTF.

The table lists this clonotype with many counts. The J gene is TRBJ1-1, the V gene TRBV30; 11 bases match TRBD1. Trimming cost V 2 bases and J 4 bases; bases outside gene matches: 6. The CDR3 loop spans 15 amino acids. Germline V lookup: CDR1 GTSNPN, CDR2 SVGIG (reference sequence). This CDR3 is CAWSLRTGGFTEAFF. The DNA of the CDR3 is TGTGCCTGGAGTCTACGGACAGGGGGCTTCACTGAAGCTTTCTTT. The full variable domain, with the rest looked up from reference TRBV30 and TRBJ1-1, is SQTIHQWPATLVQPVGSPLSLECTVEGTSNPNLYWYRQAAGRGLQLLFYSVGIGQISSEVPQNLSASRPQDRQFILSSKKLLLSDSGFYLCAWSLRTGGFTEAFFGQGTRLTVV.

This clonotype was recorded many times. This chain uses TRBV5-1 with TRBJ2-7; possibly TRBD2 for D (6 bases). CDR1 and CDR2 (germline): SGHRS, YFSETQ. Trimming removed 3 bases at V and 2 bases at J, with 12 bases between. The CDR3 spans 14 residues. In nucleotides, the CDR3 is TGCGCCAGCAGCTACTCGGGGGATACCTACGAGCAGTACTTC. It specifies CASSYSGDTYEQYF.

This clonotype came up many times. V is TRBV5-1 and J is TRBJ2-1; D gene unclear. This CDR3 comprises 13 residues. V was clipped by 5 bases and J by 5 bases, with 11 bases between them. Germline V gives CDR1 SGHRS, CDR2 YFSETQ. CDR3 bases: TGCGCCAGCAGGGCCCAGCTAGACAATGAGCAGTTCTTC. It specifies CASRAQLDNEQFF.

This clonotype was seen at least ten times. The rearrangement joins TRBV6-1 to TRBJ2-5; D possibly corresponds to TRBD2 (5 bases). The V gene's germline CDR1 is MNHNS and CDR2 SASEGT. The CDR3 has 14 residues. V was shortened by 5 bases and J by 2 bases, with 12 bases between the two germline ends. CDR3 coding DNA: TGTGCCAGCAGTCGAGGGCACGCACAAGAGACCCAGTACTTC. The encoded protein is CASSRGHAQETQYF.

The chain is built from TRBV7-2 and TRBJ1-1; 9 nucleotides match TRBD1. Trimming took 5 bases from V and 6 from J; bases not matched to a gene: 10. The CDR3 covers 15 residues. CDR1 and CDR2 (germline): SGHTA, FQGNSA. The CDR3 protein is CASSARTGVESEAFF. The CDR3, as DNA: TGTGCCAGCAGCGCCAGGACAGGGGTGGAATCTGAAGCTTTCTTT.

The chain is built from TRBV7-3 and TRBJ1-4; TRBD1 might be the D (6 bases). Germline CDR1 and CDR2: SGHTA and FQGTGA. V lost 0 bases and J 7 bases, leaving 12 bases between the germline ends. CDR3 length: 15 residues. The CDR3 nucleotides are TGTGCCAGCAGCTTAACGGGGGCTTTAGGTGAAAAACTGTTTTTT. Protein product: CASSLTGALGEKLFF.

This clonotype was seen a few times. The rearrangement uses TRBV7-9 and TRBJ2-6; D may be TRBD2 (6 bases). Between the trimmed V and J ends, which lost 5 bases and 3 bases, there was a span of 11 bases. Germline CDR1 and CDR2: SEHNR and FQNEAQ (reference sequence). The CDR3 is made up of 15 amino acids. The CDR3 protein is CASSAGPLGANVLTF. The CDR3 bases are TGTGCCAGCAGCGCGGGGCCCCTTGGGGCCAACGTCCTGACTTTC.

The chain carries TRBV6-1 and TRBJ2-7; no firm D call. The V gene lost 1 base and the J gene lost 5 bases, with 18 bases spanning the gap. Germline assignment: CDR1 MNHNS and CDR2 SASEGT. This CDR3 spans 16 amino acids. This CDR3 is CASSEGVTYLEDEQYF. CDR3 coding DNA: TGTGCCAGCAGTGAAGGGGTCACCTATTTAGAGGACGAGCAGTACTTC.

CDR3 bases: TGCGCCAGCAGCTATCGGGACAGGGGAAACACCGGGGAGCTGTTTTTT. This codes for CASSYRDRGNTGELFF. The rearrangement uses TRBV5-1 and TRBJ2-2; 10 bases map to TRBD1. Germline CDR1 is SGHRS and CDR2 is YFSETQ. Losses at the gene ends were 3 bases for V and 2 bases for J; bases not matched to a gene: 4. The CDR3 covers 16 residues.

This clonotype was counted only a few times. This chain links TRBV5-1 with TRBJ2-5; 7 nucleotides agree with TRBD1. With 7 bases clipped from V and 5 bases from J, the junction kept 20 bases outside the gene matches. The CDR3 contains 17 residues. The germline V gene has CDR1 SGHRS and CDR2 YFSETQ. CDR3 in DNA: TGCGCCAGCGGCAGGACAGGCGGACGAGCAGGGGTCGAGACCCAGTACTTC. This codes for CASGRTGGRAGVETQYF.

The gene calls are TRBV29-1 and TRBJ2-1; D perhaps matches TRBD2 (5 bases). Trimming removed 6 bases at V and 0 bases at J, with 12 bases between. This CDR3 has 14 residues. Per the germline V gene, CDR1 is SQVTM and CDR2 is ANQGSEA. The CDR3 reads CSVRGGISYNEQFF. As DNA, the CDR3 is TGCAGCGTCCGAGGAGGAATCTCCTACAATGAGCAGTTCTTC.

CDR3 DNA sequence: TGTGCCAGCAGCTCCGCATGGAGGGACACTGAAGCTTTCTTT. This sequence encodes CASSSAWRDTEAFF. The chain couples TRBV13 to TRBJ1-1; no definite D call. Trimming shortened V by 4 bases and J by 3 bases, and 12 bases separated the two germline ends. CDR3 length: 14 amino acids. Germline CDR1 is PRHDT and CDR2 is FYEKMQ (reference sequence).

The chain joins TRBV28 to TRBJ1-5; 7 nucleotides line up with TRBD1. The germline V gene encodes CDR1 MDHEN and CDR2 SYDVKM. With 5 bases clipped from V and 6 bases from J, the junction kept 10 bases outside the gene matches. CDR3 length: 15 residues. CDR3 loop: CASSTTGIFSQPQHF. The CDR3 coding sequence is TGTGCCAGCAGTACGACAGGGATTTTTAGTCAGCCCCAGCATTTT.

The chain employs TRBV10-2 and TRBJ2-2; TRBD1 matches 11 bases. Germline trimming cut 10 bases from V and 5 bases from J; bases unmatched to any gene: 3. Germline lookup yields CDR1 WSHSY and CDR2 SAAADI. The CDR3 runs to 13 residues. CDR3 nucleotide sequence: TGCGCCATAGGACAGGGGGCGACCGGGGAGCTGTTTTTT. Translation: CAIGQGATGELFF.

This clonotype has more than one count but fewer than ten. The chain links TRBV9 to TRBJ2-7, with 10 bases fitting TRBD2. The germline CDR1 and CDR2 sequences are SGDLS and YYNGEE. V shed 0 bases, J shed 4 bases, and the junction held 4 bases outside the gene matches. This CDR3 comprises 15 residues. The CDR3 DNA reads TGTGCCAGCAGCGTAGGAAGCGGGAGGGGTTACGAGCAGTACTTC. It encodes CASSVGSGRGYEQYF.

The chain combines TRBV7-2 with TRBJ2-7, with TRBD2 identical over 9 bases. The CDR3 spans 16 residues. Germline V gives CDR1 SGHTA, CDR2 FQGNSA. The J segment lost 2 bases and the V segment lost 0 bases, leaving 5 bases of the junction unmatched. The CDR3 protein is CASSLAAGGLTYEQYF. The DNA for the CDR3 is TGTGCCAGCAGCTTAGCGGCGGGAGGGCTGACCTACGAGCAGTACTTC. Filled out from reference TRBV7-2 and TRBJ2-7, the complete variable domain reads GAGVSQSPSNKVTEKGKDVELRCDPISGHTALYWYRQSLGQGLEFLIYFQGNSAPDKSGLPSDRFSAERTGGSVSTLTIQRTQQEDSAVYLCASSLAAGGLTYEQYFGPGTRLTVT.

This clonotype was detected a few times. The V gene is TRBV5-1, the J gene TRBJ2-2; 10 nucleotides agree with TRBD2. The CDR3 consists of 17 residues. After removal of 1 base from V and 3 bases from J, the junction contained 6 bases not matched to a gene. The germline gives CDR1 SGHRS, CDR2 YFSETQ. The CDR3 spells CASSLWLAGEDTGELFF. CDR3 nucleotides: TGCGCCAGCAGCTTGTGGCTAGCGGGAGAGGACACCGGGGAGCTGTTTTTT.

The gene calls are TRBV11-2 and TRBJ2-6; 7 bases are a match to TRBD1. V gave up 7 bases and J gave up 4 bases; unmatched junction bases: 13. The germline gives CDR1 SGHAT, CDR2 FQNNGV. This CDR3 is built from 17 residues. The CDR3 coding sequence is TGTGCCAGCACCCTGACAGGGAATCCGCTGGGGGCCAACGTCCTGACTTTC. It is translated as CASTLTGNPLGANVLTF.

V usage is TRBV29-1 and J usage is TRBJ2-1, with unresolved D. The CDR3 runs to 12 residues. Trimming took off 0 bases at V and 7 bases at J, with 7 bases between the two ends. CDR1 and CDR2 (germline): SQVTM, ANQGSEA. CDR3 sequence: CSVEEGRNEQFF. As DNA, the CDR3 is TGCAGCGTTGAAGAGGGCAGAAATGAGCAGTTCTTC.

This clonotype has just a few counts. The chain joins TRBV7-9 to TRBJ2-3; 11 bases fit TRBD1. Germline trimming cut 4 bases from V and 4 bases from J; bases unmatched to any gene: 19. The length of the CDR3 is 20 residues. Germline V lookup: CDR1 SEHNR, CDR2 FQNEAQ (reference sequence). CDR3 sequence (DNA): TGTGCCAGCAGCTCCGGGAGGACAGGGGGCGCCGGGAGTCGGGCAGATACGCAGTATTTT. Encoded protein: CASSSGRTGGAGSRADTQYF.

This clonotype was recorded a few times. The chain employs TRBV3-1 and TRBJ2-5; TRBD1 agrees at 7 bases. V lost 3 bases and J lost 3; bases outside the gene matches: 4. The CDR3 runs to 14 residues. Germline V lookup: CDR1 LGHDT, CDR2 YNNKEL (reference sequence). The CDR3 DNA sequence: TGTGCCAGCAGCCACCGCGGACAGGAAGAGACCCAGTACTTC. It yields the protein CASSHRGQEETQYF.